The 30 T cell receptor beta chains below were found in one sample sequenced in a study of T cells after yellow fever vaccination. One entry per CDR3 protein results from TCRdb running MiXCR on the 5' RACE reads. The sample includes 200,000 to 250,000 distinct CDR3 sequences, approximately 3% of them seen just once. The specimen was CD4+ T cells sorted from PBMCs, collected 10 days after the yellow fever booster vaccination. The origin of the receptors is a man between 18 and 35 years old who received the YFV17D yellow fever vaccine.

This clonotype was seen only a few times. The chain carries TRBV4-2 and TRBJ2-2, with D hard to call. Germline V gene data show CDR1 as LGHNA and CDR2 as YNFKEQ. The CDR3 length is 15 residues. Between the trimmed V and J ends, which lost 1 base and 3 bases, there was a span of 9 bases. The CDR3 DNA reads TGTGCCAGCAGCCAAGCCGGGTCCTACACCGGGGAGCTGTTTTTT. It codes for CASSQAGSYTGELFF.

The DNA for the CDR3 is TGCGCCAGCAGCCGCCCCGGGACTAGCGGCTACACAAGGGATGAGCAGTTCTTC. Protein product: CASSRPGTSGYTRDEQFF. The rearrangement joins TRBV4-3 to TRBJ2-1, with TRBD2 identical over 11 bases. Trimming at V came to 4 bases and at J to 8 bases, leaving 16 bases not matched to a gene. This CDR3 is built from 18 residues. CDR1 LGHNA and CDR2 YSLEER come from the germline V gene.

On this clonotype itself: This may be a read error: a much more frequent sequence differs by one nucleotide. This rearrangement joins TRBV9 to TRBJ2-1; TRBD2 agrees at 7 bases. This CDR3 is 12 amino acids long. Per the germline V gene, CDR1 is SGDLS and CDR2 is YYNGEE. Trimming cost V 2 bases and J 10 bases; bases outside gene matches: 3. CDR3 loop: CASSVTGGEQFF. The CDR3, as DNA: TGTGCCAGCAGCGTTACCGGGGGGGAGCAGTTCTTC. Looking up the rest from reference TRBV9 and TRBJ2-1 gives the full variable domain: DSGVTQTPKHLITATGQRVTLRCSPRSGDLSVYWYQQSLDQGLQFLIQYYNGEERAKGNILERFSAQQFPDLHSELNLSSLELGDSALYFCASSVTGGEQFFGPGTRLTVL.

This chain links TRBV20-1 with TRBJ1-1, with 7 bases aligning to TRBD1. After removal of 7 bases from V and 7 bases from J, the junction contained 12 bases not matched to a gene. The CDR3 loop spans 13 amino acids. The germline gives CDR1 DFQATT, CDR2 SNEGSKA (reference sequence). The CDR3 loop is CSVPREGALEAFF. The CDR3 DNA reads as TGCAGTGTTCCGCGAGAGGGGGCGCTTGAAGCTTTCTTT.

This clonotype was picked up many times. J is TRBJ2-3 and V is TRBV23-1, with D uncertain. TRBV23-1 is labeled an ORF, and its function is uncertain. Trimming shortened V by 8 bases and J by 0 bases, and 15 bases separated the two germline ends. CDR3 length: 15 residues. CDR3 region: CASARHLYSTDTQYF. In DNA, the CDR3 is TGCGCCAGCGCCCGACACCTTTATAGCACAGATACGCAGTATTTT.

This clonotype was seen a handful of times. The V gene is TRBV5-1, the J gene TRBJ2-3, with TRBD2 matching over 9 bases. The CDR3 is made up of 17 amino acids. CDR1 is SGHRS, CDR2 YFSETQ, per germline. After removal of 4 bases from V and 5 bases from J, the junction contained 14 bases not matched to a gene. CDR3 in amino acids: CASSIGRRGGFRDTQYF. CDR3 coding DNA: TGCGCCAGCAGCATAGGAAGGCGGGGGGGCTTCAGAGATACGCAGTATTTT.

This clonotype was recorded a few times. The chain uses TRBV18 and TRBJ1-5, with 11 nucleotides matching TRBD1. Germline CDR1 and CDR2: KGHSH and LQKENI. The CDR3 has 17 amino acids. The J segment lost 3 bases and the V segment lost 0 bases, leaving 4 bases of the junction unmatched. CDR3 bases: TGTGCCAGCTCACCACCGGGGACAGGGGGTGACAATCAGCCCCAGCATTTT. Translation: CASSPPGTGGDNQPQHF.

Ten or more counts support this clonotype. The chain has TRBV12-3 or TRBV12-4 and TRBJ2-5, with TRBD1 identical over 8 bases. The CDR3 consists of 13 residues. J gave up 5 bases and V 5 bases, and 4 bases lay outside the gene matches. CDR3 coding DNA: TGTGCCAGCAGTCCGGGACAGGTTGAGACCCAGTACTTC. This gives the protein CASSPGQVETQYF.

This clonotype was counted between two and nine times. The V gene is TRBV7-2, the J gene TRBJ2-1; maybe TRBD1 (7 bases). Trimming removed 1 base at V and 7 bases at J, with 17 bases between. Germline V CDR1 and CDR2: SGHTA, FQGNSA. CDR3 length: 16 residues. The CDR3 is CASSLVGSGGFNEQFF. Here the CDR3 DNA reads TGTGCCAGCAGCTTAGTAGGGTCAGGGGGGTTTAATGAGCAGTTCTTC. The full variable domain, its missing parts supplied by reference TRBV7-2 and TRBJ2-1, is GAGVSQSPSNKVTEKGKDVELRCDPISGHTALYWYRQSLGQGLEFLIYFQGNSAPDKSGLPSDRFSAERTGGSVSTLTIQRTQQEDSAVYLCASSLVGSGGFNEQFFGPGTRLTVL.

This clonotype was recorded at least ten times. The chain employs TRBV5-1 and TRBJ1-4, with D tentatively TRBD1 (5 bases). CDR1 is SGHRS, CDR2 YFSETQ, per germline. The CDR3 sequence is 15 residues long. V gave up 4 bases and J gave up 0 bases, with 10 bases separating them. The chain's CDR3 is CASSNRQSTNEKLFF. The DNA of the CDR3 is TGCGCCAGCAGCAATAGACAGTCAACTAATGAAAAACTGTTTTTT.

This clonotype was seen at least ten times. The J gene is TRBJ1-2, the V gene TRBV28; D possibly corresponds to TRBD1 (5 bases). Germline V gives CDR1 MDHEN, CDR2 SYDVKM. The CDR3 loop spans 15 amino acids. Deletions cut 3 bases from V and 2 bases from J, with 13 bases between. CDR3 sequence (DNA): TGTGCCAGCAGTTTCCTGGGGCCGGGAAACTATGGCTACACCTTC. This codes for CASSFLGPGNYGYTF.

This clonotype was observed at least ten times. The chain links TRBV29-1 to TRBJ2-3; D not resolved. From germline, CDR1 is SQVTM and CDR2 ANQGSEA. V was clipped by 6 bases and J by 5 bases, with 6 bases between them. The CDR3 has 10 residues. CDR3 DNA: TGCAGCGTGAGAAAAGATACGCAGTATTTT. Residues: CSVRKDTQYF.

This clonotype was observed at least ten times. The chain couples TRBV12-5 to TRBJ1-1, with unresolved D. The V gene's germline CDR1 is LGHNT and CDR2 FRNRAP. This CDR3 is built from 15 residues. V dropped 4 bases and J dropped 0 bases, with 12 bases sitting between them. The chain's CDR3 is CASGSSTEVNTEAFF. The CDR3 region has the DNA TGTGCTAGTGGTTCATCAACAGAGGTGAACACTGAAGCTTTCTTT.

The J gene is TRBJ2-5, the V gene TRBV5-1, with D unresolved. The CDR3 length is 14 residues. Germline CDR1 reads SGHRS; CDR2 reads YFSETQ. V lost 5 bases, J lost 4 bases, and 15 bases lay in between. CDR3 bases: TGCGCCAGCAGTTTTCAGCCGTCAGGAGAGACCCAGTACTTC. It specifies CASSFQPSGETQYF.

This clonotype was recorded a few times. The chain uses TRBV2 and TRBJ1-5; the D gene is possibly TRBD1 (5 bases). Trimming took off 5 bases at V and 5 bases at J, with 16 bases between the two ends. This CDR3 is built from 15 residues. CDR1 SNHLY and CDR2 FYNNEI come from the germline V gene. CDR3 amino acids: CASSYSVGDYQPQHF. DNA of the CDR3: TGTGCCAGCAGTTACTCTGTCGGGGACTATCAGCCCCAGCATTTT.

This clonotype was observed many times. As DNA, the CDR3 is TGTGCCAGCAGCCCACGGACGGGGCTTTACGAGCAGTACTTC. It yields the protein CASSPRTGLYEQYF. This chain uses TRBV7-2 with TRBJ2-7; D is possibly TRBD1 or TRBD2 (5 bases each). The V and J ends lost 5 bases and 4 bases respectively, with 15 bases between them. Per the germline V gene, CDR1 is SGHTA and CDR2 is FQGNSA. This CDR3 is 14 amino acids long. The full variable domain, its missing parts supplied by reference TRBV7-2 and TRBJ2-7, is GAGVSQSPSNKVTEKGKDVELRCDPISGHTALYWYRQSLGQGLEFLIYFQGNSAPDKSGLPSDRFSAERTGGSVSTLTIQRTQQEDSAVYLCASSPRTGLYEQYFGPGTRLTVT.

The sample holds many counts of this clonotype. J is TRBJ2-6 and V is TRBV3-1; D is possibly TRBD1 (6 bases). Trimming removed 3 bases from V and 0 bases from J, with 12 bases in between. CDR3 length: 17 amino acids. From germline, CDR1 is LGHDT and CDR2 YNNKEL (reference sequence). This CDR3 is CASSHTGTSSGANVLTF. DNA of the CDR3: TGTGCCAGCAGCCATACAGGGACGAGCTCTGGGGCCAACGTCCTGACTTTC.

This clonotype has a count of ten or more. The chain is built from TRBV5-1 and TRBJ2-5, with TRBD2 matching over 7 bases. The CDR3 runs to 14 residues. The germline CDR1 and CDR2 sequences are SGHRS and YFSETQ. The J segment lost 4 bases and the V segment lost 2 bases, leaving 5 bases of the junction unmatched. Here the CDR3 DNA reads TGCGCCAGCAGCTTCTGGGGGGGTGGAGAGACCCAGTACTTC. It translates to CASSFWGGGETQYF.

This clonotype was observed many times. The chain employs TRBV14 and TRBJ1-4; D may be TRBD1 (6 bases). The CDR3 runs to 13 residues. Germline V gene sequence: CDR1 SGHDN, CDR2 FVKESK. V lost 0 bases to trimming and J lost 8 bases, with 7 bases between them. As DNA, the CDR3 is TGTGCCAGCAGCCAAGAGGACAGCGAAAAACTGTTTTTT. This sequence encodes CASSQEDSEKLFF. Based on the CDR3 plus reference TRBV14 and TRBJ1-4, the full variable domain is EAGVTQFPSHSVIEKGQTVTLRCDPISGHDNLYWYRRVMGKEIKFLLHFVKESKQDESGMPNNRFLAERTGGTYSTLKVQPAELEDSGVYFCASSQEDSEKLFFGSGTQLSVL.

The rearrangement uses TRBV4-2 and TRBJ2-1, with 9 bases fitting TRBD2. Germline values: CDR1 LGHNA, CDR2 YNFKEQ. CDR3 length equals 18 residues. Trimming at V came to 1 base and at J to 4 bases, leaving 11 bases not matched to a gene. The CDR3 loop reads CASSQGLVASGGYNEQFF. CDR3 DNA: TGTGCCAGCAGCCAAGGGTTGGTGGCCAGCGGGGGGTACAATGAGCAGTTCTTC.

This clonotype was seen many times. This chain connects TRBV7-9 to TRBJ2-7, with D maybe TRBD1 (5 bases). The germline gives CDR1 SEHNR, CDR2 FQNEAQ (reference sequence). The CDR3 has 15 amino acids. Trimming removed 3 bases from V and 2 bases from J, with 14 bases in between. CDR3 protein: CASSLGPPKPYEQYF. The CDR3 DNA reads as TGTGCCAGCAGCTTGGGGCCTCCAAAGCCCTACGAGCAGTACTTC.

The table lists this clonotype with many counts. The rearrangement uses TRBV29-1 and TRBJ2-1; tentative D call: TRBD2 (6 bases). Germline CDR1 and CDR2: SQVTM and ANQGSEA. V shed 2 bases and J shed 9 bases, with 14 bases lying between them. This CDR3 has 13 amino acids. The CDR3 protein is CSVEPAGRREQFF. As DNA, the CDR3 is TGCAGCGTTGAACCGGCGGGGAGGCGTGAGCAGTTCTTC.

The CDR3 is CASTNLGLAGGTTDTQYF. CDR3 in DNA: TGTGCCAGCACAAACCTCGGACTAGCGGGGGGGACTACAGATACGCAGTATTTT. The J gene is TRBJ2-3, the V gene TRBV27; 15 bases align to TRBD2. Unmatched junction bases numbered 11, after V lost 7 bases and J lost 3 bases. Germline values: CDR1 MNHEY, CDR2 SMNVEV (reference sequence). There are 18 residues in the CDR3.

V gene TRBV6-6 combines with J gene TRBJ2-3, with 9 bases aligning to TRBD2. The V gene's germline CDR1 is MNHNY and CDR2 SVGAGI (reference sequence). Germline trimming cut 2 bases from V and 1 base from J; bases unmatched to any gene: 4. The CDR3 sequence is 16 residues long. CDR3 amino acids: CASSYDGGGGTDTQYF. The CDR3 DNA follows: TGTGCCAGCAGTTACGATGGCGGGGGGGGCACAGATACGCAGTATTTT.

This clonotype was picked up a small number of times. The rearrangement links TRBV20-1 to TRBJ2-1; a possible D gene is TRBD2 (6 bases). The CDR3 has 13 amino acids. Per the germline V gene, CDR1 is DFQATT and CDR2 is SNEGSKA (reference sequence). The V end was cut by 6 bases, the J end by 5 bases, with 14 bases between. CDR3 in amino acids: CSAYTGENNEQFF. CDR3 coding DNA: TGCAGTGCCTACACGGGGGAGAACAATGAGCAGTTCTTC.

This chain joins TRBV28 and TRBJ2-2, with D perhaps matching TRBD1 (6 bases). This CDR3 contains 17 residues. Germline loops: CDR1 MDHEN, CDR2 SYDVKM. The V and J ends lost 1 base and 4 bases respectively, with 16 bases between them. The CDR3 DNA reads TGTGCCAGCAGTTTATTGAATAGCGCACAGGGCACCGGGGAGCTGTTTTTT. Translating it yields CASSLLNSAQGTGELFF.

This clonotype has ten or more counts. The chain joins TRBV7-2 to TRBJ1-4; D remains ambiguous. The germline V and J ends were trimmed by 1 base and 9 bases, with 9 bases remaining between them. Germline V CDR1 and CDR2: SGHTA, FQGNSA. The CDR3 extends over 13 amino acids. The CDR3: CASSLDRTQKLFF. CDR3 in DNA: TGTGCCAGCAGCTTAGATCGAACCCAAAAACTGTTTTTT. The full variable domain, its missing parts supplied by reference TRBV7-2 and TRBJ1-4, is GAGVSQSPSNKVTEKGKDVELRCDPISGHTALYWYRQSLGQGLEFLIYFQGNSAPDKSGLPSDRFSAERTGGSVSTLTIQRTQQEDSAVYLCASSLDRTQKLFFGSGTQLSVL.

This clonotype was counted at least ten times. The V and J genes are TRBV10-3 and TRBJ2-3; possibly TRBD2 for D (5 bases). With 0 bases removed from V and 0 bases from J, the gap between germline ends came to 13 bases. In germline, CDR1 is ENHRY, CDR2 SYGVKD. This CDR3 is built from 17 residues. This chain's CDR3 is CAISESIARPSTDTQYF. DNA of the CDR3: TGTGCCATCAGTGAGTCGATAGCGCGGCCCAGCACAGATACGCAGTATTTT.

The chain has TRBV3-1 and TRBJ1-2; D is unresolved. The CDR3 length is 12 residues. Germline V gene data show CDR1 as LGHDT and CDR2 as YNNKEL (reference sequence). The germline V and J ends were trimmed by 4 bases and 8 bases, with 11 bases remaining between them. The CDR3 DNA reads TGTGCCAGCAGCCCTGCACCCGAAGGCTACACCTTC. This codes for CASSPAPEGYTF.

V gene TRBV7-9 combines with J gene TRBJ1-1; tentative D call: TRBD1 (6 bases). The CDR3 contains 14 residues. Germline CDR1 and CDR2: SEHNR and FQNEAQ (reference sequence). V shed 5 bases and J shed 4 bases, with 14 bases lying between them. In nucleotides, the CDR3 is TGTGCCAGCAGCCCACAGGGAGTGAGCACTGAAGCTTTCTTT. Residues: CASSPQGVSTEAFF.